Shown below are 11 T cell receptor beta chains from a single sample sequenced in a study of OX40 agonist ivuxolimab in advanced cancers. Clones were sequenced by immunoSEQ multiplex PCR, and TCRdb holds only the in-frame ones, with some missing. The sample consists of 30,000 to 40,000 clones, roughly 80% of them appearing once. The sample was CD4+ or CD8+ T cells sorted from blood, taken in a trial of the OX40 agonist ivuxolimab. Source of these receptors: an adult with an advanced solid tumor such as melanoma, head and neck, liver or kidney cancer.

The chain links TRBV2 to TRBJ1-5, with TRBD1 matching 8 bases. The CDR3 is made up of 16 amino acids. The germline gives CDR1 SNHLY, CDR2 FYNNEI. With 5 bases clipped from V and 3 bases from J, the junction kept 9 bases outside the gene matches. CDR3 sequence: CASSSMTGVNNQPQHF. As DNA, the CDR3 is TGTGCCAGCAGTTCCATGACAGGGGTGAACAATCAGCCCCAGCATTTT. The full variable domain, rest sourced from reference TRBV2 and TRBJ1-5, is EPEVTQTPSHQVTQMGQEVILRCVPISNHLYFYWYRQILGQKVEFLVSFYNNEISEKSEIFDDQFSVERPDGSNFTLKIRSTKLEDSAMYFCASSSMTGVNNQPQHFGDGTRLSIL.

The V gene is TRBV10-3, the J gene TRBJ2-2, with 8 bases that match TRBD1. The CDR3 is 15 residues long. V gave up 3 bases and J gave up 5 bases; unmatched junction bases: 5. Germline V gives CDR1 ENHRY, CDR2 SYGVKD. The CDR3 nucleotides are TGTGCCATCAGTGAACCTGGACAGGGAACCGGGGAGCTGTTTTTT. Translation: CAISEPGQGTGELFF.

The CDR3: CASSPGTGIYEQYF. The DNA for the CDR3 is TGTGCCAGCAGCCCCGGGACAGGGATCTACGAGCAGTACTTC. The chain joins TRBV5-6 to TRBJ2-7; 9 bases match TRBD1. The CDR3 totals 14 residues. Germline V gene lookup returns CDR1 SGHDT and CDR2 YYEEEE. Unmatched junction bases numbered 5, after V lost 4 bases and J lost 3 bases.

Here the CDR3 reads CASRSDRGEQFF. Here the CDR3 DNA reads TGTGCCAGCAGAAGCGACCGGGGTGAGCAGTTCTTC. The J gene is TRBJ2-1, the V gene TRBV5-4; the D gene is possibly TRBD2 (5 bases). Germline CDR1 and CDR2: SGHNT and YYREEE (reference sequence). This CDR3 comprises 12 residues. V lost 5 bases, J lost 9 bases, and 12 bases lay in between.

The chain employs TRBV7-9 and TRBJ2-5; tentatively, D is TRBD2 (6 bases). Matching the DNA end better, TRBJ2-7 makes the J call doubtful. The CDR3 consists of 13 residues. Germline assignment: CDR1 SEHNR and CDR2 FQNEAQ (reference sequence). The CDR3 here is CASSNTSPREQYF. CDR3 DNA: TGTGCCAGCAGCAACACTAGCCCGCGCGAGCAGTACTTC.

This clone was picked up one time. J is TRBJ1-4 and V is TRBV18, with TRBD1 as a possible D gene (5 bases). Germline CDR1 and CDR2: KGHSH and LQKENI. The CDR3 sequence is 13 residues long. The CDR3 here is CGARGDMGEKLFF. Written as DNA, the CDR3 is TGTGGCGCACGGGGCGACATGGGCGAAAAACTGTTTTTT.

The V and J genes are TRBV11-2 and TRBJ2-7; possibly TRBD1 or TRBD2 for D (5 bases each). Germline V gene sequence: CDR1 SGHAT, CDR2 FQNNGV. This CDR3 comprises 14 residues. V was clipped by 5 bases and J by 0 bases, with 11 bases between them. CDR3 in DNA: TGTGCCAGCAGCCCCGGGACGCTCTCCTACGAGCAGTACTTC. Translation: CASSPGTLSYEQYF.

The chain is built from TRBV4-3 and TRBJ2-7; 12 nucleotides line up with TRBD1. Unmatched junction bases numbered 5, after V lost 3 bases and J lost 5 bases. Germline CDR1 is LGHNA and CDR2 is YSLEER. The CDR3 extends over 15 amino acids. DNA for the CDR3: TGCGCCAGCAGCCAGACAGGGACAGGGGGCCACGAGCAGTACTTC. Amino acids: CASSQTGTGGHEQYF.

This chain links TRBV5-6 with TRBJ2-3; D remains ambiguous. The CDR3 runs 11 residues. Trimming left V 4 bases short and J 7 bases short, with 7 bases between. Germline-derived CDR1 and CDR2 are SGHDT and YYEEEE. The chain's CDR3 is CASSARNTQYF. Here the CDR3 DNA reads TGTGCCAGCAGCGCGAGGAATACGCAGTATTTT. Using reference TRBV5-6 and TRBJ2-3 for the parts outside the CDR3, the full variable domain is DAGVTQSPTHLIKTRGQQVTLRCSPKSGHDTVSWYQQALGQGPQFIFQYYEEEERQRGNFPDRFSGHQFPNYSSELNVNALLLGDSALYLCASSARNTQYFGPGTRLTVL.

This clone occurred a few times. This sequence joins TRBV5-4 and TRBJ1-1; D remains ambiguous. Per germline, CDR1 SGHNT and CDR2 YYREEE (reference sequence). Trimming took off 3 bases at V and 5 bases at J, with 8 bases between the two ends. CDR3 length equals 12 residues. The CDR3 DNA reads as TGTGCCAGCAGCTATCTTGGGACTGAAGCTTTCTTT. Amino acid sequence: CASSYLGTEAFF.

CDR3 coding DNA: TGTGCCAGCAGAAGACAGGGGGCGGGGAATGAGCAGTTCTTC. Translating gives CASRRQGAGNEQFF. The chain recombines TRBV6-6 with TRBJ2-1; 10 bases agree with TRBD1. This CDR3 is built from 14 residues. With V trimmed by 6 bases and J by 7 bases, 6 bases remained unmatched. The germline gives CDR1 MNHNY, CDR2 SVGAGI (reference sequence).